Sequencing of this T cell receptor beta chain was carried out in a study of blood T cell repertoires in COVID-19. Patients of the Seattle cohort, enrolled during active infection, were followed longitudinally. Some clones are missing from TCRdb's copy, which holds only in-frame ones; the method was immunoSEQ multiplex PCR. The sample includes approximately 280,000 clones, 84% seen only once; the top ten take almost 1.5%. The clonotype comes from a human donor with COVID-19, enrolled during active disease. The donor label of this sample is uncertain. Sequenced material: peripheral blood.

CDR3 sequence reads: CSADRRGPQHF. The CDR3 DNA sequence: TGCAGTGCCGACCGCCGGGGGCCCCAGCATTTT. The chain is built from TRBV20-1 and TRBJ1-5; D is unclear. Germline-derived CDR1 and CDR2 are DFQATT and SNEGSKA (reference sequence). Trimming removed 6 bases at V and 9 bases at J, with 12 bases between. The CDR3 extends over 11 amino acids.